These 10 T cell receptor beta chains originate from one sample sequenced in a study of T-cell memory formation after mild COVID-19. TCRdb passed the 5' RACE reads through MiXCR, listing each CDR3 protein once. The sample lists 30,000 to 35,000 distinct CDR3 sequences; roughly 7.5% were seen once. Specimen: PBMCs or a T cell subset sorted from them (not recorded which). These receptors originate from a man aged 18 to 35 who had mild COVID-19 (a few samples of this study predate the infection). Cell type and time point are not known.

This clonotype was recorded many times. V gene TRBV5-6 combines with J gene TRBJ1-6; D remains unclear. The V end lost 0 bases, the J end lost 3 bases, and 7 bases lay between the germline ends. The CDR3 sequence is 15 residues long. Germline CDR1 is SGHDT and CDR2 is YYEEEE. CDR3 sequence (DNA): TGTGCCAGCAGCTTGGACGGATACTATAATTCACCCCTCCACTTT. This encodes CASSLDGYYNSPLHF.

This clonotype has a count of ten or more. This sequence joins TRBV5-6 and TRBJ2-7; D possibly matches TRBD1 or TRBD2 (5 bases each). Germline values: CDR1 SGHDT, CDR2 YYEEEE. V was cut by 5 bases and J by 3 bases, with 9 bases left in between. This CDR3 comprises 12 residues. The CDR3: CASSMGVYEQYV. The CDR3 DNA is TGTGCCAGCAGTATGGGGGTCTACGAGCAGTACGTC.

This clonotype was detected only a few times. V is TRBV28 and J is TRBJ1-2, with TRBD1 matching 7 bases. Germline-derived CDR1 and CDR2 are MDHEN and SYDVKM. The CDR3 extends over 16 amino acids. J gave up 2 bases and V 5 bases, and 11 bases lay outside the gene matches. The CDR3 protein is CASSPRGARGNYGYTF. In DNA, the CDR3 is TGTGCCAGCAGTCCACGTGGGGCCAGGGGGAACTATGGCTACACCTTC.

The V and J genes are TRBV12-3 or TRBV12-4 and TRBJ1-1, with TRBD1 identical over 8 bases. The CDR3 spans 14 residues. V dropped 7 bases and J dropped 1; count of bases not matched to a gene: 5. DNA of the CDR3: TGTGCCAGCACCAGGACAGGGCGGAACACTGAAGCTTTCTTT. Protein sequence: CASTRTGRNTEAFF.

This clonotype was observed a handful of times. J is TRBJ1-2 and V is TRBV18, with 7 positions matching TRBD1. The CDR3 spans 16 residues. Trimming at V came to 3 bases and at J to 0 bases, leaving 7 bases not matched to a gene. Germline V gene lookup returns CDR1 KGHSH and CDR2 LQKENI. The CDR3 DNA reads TGTGCCAGCTCACCTTATACGGGACAGACTAACTATGGCTACACCTTC. This sequence encodes CASSPYTGQTNYGYTF.

The CDR3: CASSLNKETQYF. CDR3 DNA: TGTGCCAGCAGTCTCAACAAAGAGACCCAGTACTTC. The gene calls are TRBV12-3 or TRBV12-4 and TRBJ2-5; D unresolved. The CDR3 sequence is 12 residues long. The V end lost 5 bases, the J end lost 3 bases, and 7 bases lay between the germline ends.

This clonotype has at least ten counts. The V and J genes are TRBV6-2 or TRBV6-3 and TRBJ2-7; D possibly corresponds to TRBD2 (6 bases). Trimming removed 6 bases from V and 3 bases from J, with 12 bases in between. CDR1 is MNHEY, CDR2 SVGEGT, per germline. The CDR3 spans 13 residues. The CDR3 reads CASSRGGVYEQYV. The CDR3 nucleotides read TGTGCCAGCAGCCGGGGAGGAGTCTACGAGCAGTACGTC.

This clonotype was seen many times. The chain employs TRBV7-9 and TRBJ1-5; the D is unclear. The CDR3 sequence is 12 residues long. Trimming stripped 5 bases from V and 6 bases from J, with 8 bases between. Germline CDR1 reads SEHNR; CDR2 reads FQNEAQ (reference sequence). The CDR3 here is CASSHGTQPQHF. The CDR3 DNA follows: TGTGCCAGCAGCCACGGTACTCAGCCCCAGCATTTT.

This clonotype was seen repeatedly, ten times or more. This rearrangement joins TRBV29-1 to TRBJ2-5, with TRBD2 identical over 13 bases. Trimming at V came to 7 bases and at J to 5 bases, leaving 7 bases not matched to a gene. CDR1 SQVTM and CDR2 ANQGSEA come from the germline V gene. This CDR3 is 14 amino acids long. CDR3 bases: TGCAGCGCGACCTCGACTAGCGGGGGGGAGACCCAGTACTTC. Translating it yields CSATSTSGGETQYF. Full variable domain (remainder filled in from reference TRBV29-1 and TRBJ2-5): SAVISQKPSRDICQRGTSLTIQCQVDSQVTMMFWYRQQPGQSLTLIATANQGSEATYESGFVIDKFPISRPNLTFSTLTVSNMSPEDSSIYLCSATSTSGGETQYFGPGTRLLVL.

On this clonotype itself: This may arise from a read error, as a much more abundant clone is one base away. The chain recombines TRBV7-9 with TRBJ1-6; 7 nucleotides agree with TRBD1. The germline gives CDR1 SEHNR, CDR2 FQNEAQ (reference sequence). The CDR3 spans 15 residues. The CDR3 spells CASSRAGGRDSPLDF. The CDR3 DNA sequence: TGTGCCAGCAGCCGGGCAGGGGGTCGGGATTCACCCCTCGACTTT.